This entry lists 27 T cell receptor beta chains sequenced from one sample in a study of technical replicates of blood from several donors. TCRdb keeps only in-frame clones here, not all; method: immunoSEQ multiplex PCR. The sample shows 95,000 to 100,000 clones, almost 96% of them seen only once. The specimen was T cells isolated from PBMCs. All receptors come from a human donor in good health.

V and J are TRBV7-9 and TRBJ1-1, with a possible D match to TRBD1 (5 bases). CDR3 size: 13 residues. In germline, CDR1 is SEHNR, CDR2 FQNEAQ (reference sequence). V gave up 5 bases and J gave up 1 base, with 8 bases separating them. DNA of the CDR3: TGTGCCAGCAGCAGAACAGGGAACACTGAAGCTTTCTTT. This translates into CASSRTGNTEAFF.

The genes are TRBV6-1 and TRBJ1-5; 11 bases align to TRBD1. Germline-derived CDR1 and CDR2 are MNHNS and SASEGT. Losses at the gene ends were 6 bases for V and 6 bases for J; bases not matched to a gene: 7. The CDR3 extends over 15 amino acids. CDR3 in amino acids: CASSPGQGAVQPQHF. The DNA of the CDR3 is TGTGCCAGCAGCCCCGGACAGGGGGCGGTTCAGCCCCAGCATTTT.

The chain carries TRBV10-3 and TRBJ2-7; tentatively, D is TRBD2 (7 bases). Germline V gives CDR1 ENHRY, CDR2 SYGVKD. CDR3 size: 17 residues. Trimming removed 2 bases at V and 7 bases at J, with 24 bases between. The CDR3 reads CAISEGGGRRTASEQYF. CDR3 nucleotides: TGTGCCATCAGTGAGGGCGGGGGCAGGCGGACTGCGTCAGAGCAGTACTTC.

In DNA form, the CDR3 reads TGTGCCAGCAGTTTCAGTAGCACAGATACGCAGTATTTT. It specifies CASSFSSTDTQYF. The V call is TRBV27, the J call TRBJ2-3; D call uncertain. V dropped 3 bases and J dropped 0 bases, with 4 bases sitting between them. The germline CDR1 and CDR2 sequences are MNHEY and SMNVEV (reference sequence). The CDR3 sequence is 13 residues long.

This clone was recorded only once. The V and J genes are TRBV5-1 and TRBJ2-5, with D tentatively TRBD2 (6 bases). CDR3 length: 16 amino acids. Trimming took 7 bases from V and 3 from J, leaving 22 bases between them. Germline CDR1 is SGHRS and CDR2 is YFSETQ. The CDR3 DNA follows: TGCGCCAGCGGAATAAGTCGCCCTCCGGGGGAAGAGACCCAGTACTTC. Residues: CASGISRPPGEETQYF.

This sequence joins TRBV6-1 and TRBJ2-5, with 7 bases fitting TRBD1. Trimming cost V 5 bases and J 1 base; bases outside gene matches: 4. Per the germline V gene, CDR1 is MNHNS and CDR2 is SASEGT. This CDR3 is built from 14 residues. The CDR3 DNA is TGTGCCAGCAGTTCACAGGGGATCCAAGAGACCCAGTACTTC. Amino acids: CASSSQGIQETQYF.

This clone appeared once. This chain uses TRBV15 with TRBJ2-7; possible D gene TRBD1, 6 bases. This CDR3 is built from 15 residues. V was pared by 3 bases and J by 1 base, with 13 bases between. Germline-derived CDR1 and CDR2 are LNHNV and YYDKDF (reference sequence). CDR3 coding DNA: TGTGCCACCAGCAGCCGACCAGGGGCATCCTACGAGCAGTACTTC. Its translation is CATSSRPGASYEQYF.

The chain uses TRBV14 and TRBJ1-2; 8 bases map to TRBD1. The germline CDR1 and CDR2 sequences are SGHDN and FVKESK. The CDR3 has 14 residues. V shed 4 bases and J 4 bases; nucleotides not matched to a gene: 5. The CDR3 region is CASSPRDRGYGYTF. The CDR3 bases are TGTGCCAGCAGCCCCCGTGACAGGGGCTATGGCTACACCTTC.

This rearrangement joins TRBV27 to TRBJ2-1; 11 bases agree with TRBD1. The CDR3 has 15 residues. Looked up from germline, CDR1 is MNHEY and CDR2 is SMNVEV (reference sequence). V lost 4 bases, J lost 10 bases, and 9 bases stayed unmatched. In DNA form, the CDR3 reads TGTGCCAGCAGTTCCTACGGACAGGGGGCAGGAGAGCAGTTCTTC. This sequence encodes CASSSYGQGAGEQFF.

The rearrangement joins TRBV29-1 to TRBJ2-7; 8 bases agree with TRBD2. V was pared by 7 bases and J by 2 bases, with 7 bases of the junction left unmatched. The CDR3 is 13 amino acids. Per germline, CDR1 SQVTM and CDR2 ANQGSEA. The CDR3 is CSAGTRLTYEQYF. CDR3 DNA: TGCAGCGCAGGGACTAGACTAACCTACGAGCAGTACTTC.

The CDR3 sequence is CASSPGRGRETQYF. The CDR3, as DNA: TGTGCCAGCAGTCCCGGGAGGGGGCGAGAGACCCAGTACTTC. This chain connects TRBV6-5 to TRBJ2-5; D may be TRBD2 (8 bases). The CDR3 has 14 amino acids. The germline V gene has CDR1 MNHEY and CDR2 SVGAGI. Trimming removed 5 bases at V and 4 bases at J, with 14 bases between.

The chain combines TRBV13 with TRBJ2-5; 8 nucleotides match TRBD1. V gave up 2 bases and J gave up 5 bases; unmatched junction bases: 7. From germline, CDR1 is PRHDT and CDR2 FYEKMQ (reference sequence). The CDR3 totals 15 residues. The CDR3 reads CASSLSDTGGETQYF. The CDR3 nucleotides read TGTGCCAGCAGCTTATCGGATACAGGGGGGGAGACCCAGTACTTC.

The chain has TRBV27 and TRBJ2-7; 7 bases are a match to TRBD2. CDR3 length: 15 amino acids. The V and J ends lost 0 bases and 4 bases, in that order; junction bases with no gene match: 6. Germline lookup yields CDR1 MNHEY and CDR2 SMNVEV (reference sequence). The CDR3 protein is CASSLSWEGLYEQYF. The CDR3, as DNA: TGTGCCAGCAGTTTATCGTGGGAGGGTCTATACGAGCAGTACTTC.

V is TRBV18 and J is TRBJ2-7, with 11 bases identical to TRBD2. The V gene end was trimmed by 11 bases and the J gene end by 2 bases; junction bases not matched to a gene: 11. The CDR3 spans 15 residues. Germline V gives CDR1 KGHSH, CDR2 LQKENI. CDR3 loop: CASGGGLAVAYEQYF. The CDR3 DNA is TGTGCCTCGGGTGGGGGACTAGCGGTTGCCTACGAGCAGTACTTC.

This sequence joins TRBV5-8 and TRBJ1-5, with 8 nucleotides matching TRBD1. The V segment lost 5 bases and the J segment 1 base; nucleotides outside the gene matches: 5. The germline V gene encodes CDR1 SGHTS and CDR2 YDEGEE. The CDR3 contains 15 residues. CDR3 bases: TGTGCCAGCAGTCCGGGACAGGCAAGCAATCAGCCCCAGCATTTT. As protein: CASSPGQASNQPQHF. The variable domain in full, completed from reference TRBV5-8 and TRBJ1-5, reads EAGVTQSPTHLIKTRGQQATLRCSPISGHTSVYWYQQALGLGLQFLLWYDEGEERNRGNFPPRFSGRQFPNYSSELNVNALELEDSALYLCASSPGQASNQPQHFGDGTRLSIL.

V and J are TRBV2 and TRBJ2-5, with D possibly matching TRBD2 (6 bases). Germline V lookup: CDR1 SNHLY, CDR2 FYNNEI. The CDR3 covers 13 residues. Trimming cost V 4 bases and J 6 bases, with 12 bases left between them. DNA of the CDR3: TGTGCCAGCAGTGCTGATAGCGGCCAGACCCAGTACTTC. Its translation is CASSADSGQTQYF.

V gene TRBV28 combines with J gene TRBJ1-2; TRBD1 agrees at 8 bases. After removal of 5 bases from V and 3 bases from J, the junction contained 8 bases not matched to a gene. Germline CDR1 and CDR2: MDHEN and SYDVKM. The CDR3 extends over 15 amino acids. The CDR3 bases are TGTGCCAGCAGTAACGGACAGGGAACCGACTATGGCTACACCTTC. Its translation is CASSNGQGTDYGYTF.

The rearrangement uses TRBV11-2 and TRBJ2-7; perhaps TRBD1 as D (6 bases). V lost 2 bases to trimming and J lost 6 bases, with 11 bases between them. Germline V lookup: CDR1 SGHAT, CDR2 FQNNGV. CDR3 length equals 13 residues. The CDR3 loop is CASSLITGSEQYF. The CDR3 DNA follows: TGTGCCAGCAGCTTAATAACAGGGAGCGAGCAGTACTTC.

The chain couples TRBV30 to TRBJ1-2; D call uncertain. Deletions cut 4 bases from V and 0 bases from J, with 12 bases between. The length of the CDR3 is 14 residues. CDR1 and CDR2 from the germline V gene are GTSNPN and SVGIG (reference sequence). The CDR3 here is CAWISTLANYGYTF. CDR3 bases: TGTGCCTGGATCTCCACCCTAGCTAACTATGGCTACACCTTC.

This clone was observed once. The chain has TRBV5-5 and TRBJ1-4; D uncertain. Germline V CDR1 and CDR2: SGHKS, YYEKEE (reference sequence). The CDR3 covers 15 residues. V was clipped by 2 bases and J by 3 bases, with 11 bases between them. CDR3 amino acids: CASSFDVPANEKLFF. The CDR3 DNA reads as TGTGCCAGCAGCTTTGATGTCCCGGCTAATGAAAAACTGTTTTTT. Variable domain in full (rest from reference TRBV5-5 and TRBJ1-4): DAGVTQSPTHLIKTRGQQVTLRCSPISGHKSVSWYQQVLGQGPQFIFQYYEKEERGRGNFPDRFSARQFPNYSSELNVNALLLGDSALYLCASSFDVPANEKLFFGSGTQLSVL.

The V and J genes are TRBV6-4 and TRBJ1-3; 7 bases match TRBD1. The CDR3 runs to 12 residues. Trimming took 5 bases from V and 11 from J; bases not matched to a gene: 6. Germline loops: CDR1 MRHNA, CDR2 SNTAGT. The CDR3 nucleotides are TGTGCCAGCAGTCCCACAGGGGCGCCCATATATTTT. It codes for CASSPTGAPIYF.

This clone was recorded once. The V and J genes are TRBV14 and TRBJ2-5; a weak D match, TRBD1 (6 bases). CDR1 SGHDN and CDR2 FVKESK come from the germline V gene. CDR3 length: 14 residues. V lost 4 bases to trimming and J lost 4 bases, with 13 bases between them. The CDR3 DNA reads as TGTGCCAGCAGCCTAAACAGGGCGGGAGAGACCCAGTACTTC. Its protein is CASSLNRAGETQYF.

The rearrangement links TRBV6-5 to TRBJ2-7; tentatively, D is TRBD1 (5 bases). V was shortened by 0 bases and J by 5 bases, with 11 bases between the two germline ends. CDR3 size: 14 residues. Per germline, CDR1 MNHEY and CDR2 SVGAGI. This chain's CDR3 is CASSYSPGMDEQYF. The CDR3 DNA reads TGTGCCAGCAGTTACTCACCAGGGATGGACGAGCAGTACTTC.

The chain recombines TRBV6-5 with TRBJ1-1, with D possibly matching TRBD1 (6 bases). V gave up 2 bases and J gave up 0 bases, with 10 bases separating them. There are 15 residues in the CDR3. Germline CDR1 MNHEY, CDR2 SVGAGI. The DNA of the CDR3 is TGTGCCAGCAGTTACACCGGACAGTTGAACACTGAAGCTTTCTTT. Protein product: CASSYTGQLNTEAFF.

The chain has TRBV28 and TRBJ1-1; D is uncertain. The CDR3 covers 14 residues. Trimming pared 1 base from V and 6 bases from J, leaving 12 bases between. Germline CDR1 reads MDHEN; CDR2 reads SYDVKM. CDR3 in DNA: TGTGCCAGCAGTTTATTACGGGGTGAGGCTGAAGCTTTCTTT. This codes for CASSLLRGEAEAFF.

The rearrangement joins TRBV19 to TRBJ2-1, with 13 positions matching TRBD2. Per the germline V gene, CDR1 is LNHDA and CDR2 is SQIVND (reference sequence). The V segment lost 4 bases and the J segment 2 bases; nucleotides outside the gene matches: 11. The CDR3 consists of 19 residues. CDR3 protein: CASSTEGLAGLGAYNEQFF. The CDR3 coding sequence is TGTGCCAGTAGTACCGAGGGACTAGCGGGACTGGGGGCCTACAATGAGCAGTTCTTC.

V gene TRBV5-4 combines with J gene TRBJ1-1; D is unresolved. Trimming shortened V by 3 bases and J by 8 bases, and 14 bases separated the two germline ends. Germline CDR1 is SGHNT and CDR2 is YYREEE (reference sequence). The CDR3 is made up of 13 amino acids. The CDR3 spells CASSSGLLGEAFF. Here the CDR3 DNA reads TGTGCCAGCAGCTCAGGACTGCTAGGAGAAGCTTTCTTT.